This T cell receptor (beta chain) appears in the sequencing data of a study of blood T cell repertoires in COVID-19. About the research overall: From the United States, Italy and Spain came samples of acute and convalescent COVID-19. In each case, the material was cDNA or gDNA derived from T cells, B-cell-depleted T cells, or PBMCs.

Deletions cut 5 bases from V and 6 bases from J, with 13 bases between. Germline CDR1 SNHLY, CDR2 FYNNEI. This CDR3 is 14 amino acids long. Authors' processing steps: Reference gene primer amplification yielded estimated nucleated cell counts. Sequencing was performed with immunoSEQ multiplex PCR; in TCRdb, only in-frame clones are kept and a portion is missing. The V and J calls and clone size were taken over from that table, and D and trimming were inferred from the DNA. The sample lists approximately 140,000 clones, approximately 90% occurring once. This sequence was found in a woman aged 55 to 70 with active or convalescent COVID-19. Source material: peripheral blood. The V and J genes are TRBV2 and TRBJ1-4, with D possibly matching TRBD1 (5 bases). The CDR3 region is CASSPPGNDEKLFF. As DNA, the CDR3 is TGTGCCAGCAGTCCCCCAGGGAATGATGAAAAACTGTTTTTT.